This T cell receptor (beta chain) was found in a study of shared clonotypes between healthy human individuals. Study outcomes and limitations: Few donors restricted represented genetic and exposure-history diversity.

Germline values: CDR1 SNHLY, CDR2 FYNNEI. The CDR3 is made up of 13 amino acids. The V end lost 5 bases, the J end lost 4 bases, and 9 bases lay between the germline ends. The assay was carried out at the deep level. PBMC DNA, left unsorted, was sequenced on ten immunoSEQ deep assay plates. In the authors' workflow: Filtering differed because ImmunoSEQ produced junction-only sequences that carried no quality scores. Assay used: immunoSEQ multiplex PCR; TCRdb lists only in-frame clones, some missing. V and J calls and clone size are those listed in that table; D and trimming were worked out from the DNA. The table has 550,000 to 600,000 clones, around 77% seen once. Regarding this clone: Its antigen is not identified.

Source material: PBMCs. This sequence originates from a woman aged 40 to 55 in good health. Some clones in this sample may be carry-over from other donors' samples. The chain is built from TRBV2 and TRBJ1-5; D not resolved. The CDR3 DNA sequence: TGTGCCAGCAGTCCACACGCAAATCAGCCCCAGCATTTT. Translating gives CASSPHANQPQHF.